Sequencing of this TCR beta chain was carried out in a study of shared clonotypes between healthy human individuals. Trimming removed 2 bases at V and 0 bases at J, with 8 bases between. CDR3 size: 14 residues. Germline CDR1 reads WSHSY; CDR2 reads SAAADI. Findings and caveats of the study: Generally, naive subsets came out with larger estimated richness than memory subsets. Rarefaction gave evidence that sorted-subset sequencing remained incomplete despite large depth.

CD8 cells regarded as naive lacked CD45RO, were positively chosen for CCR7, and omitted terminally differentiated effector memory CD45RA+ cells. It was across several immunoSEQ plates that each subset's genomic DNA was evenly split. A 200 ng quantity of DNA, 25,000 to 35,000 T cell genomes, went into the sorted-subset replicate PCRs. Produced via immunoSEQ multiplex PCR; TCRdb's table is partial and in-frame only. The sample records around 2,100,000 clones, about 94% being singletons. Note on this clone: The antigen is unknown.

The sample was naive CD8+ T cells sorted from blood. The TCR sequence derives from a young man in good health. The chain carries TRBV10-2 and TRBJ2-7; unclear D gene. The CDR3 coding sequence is TGCGCCAGCAGTGAGCCCGGGTTCTCCTACGAGCAGTACTTC. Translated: CASSEPGFSYEQYF.